Shown below are 24 T cell receptor beta chains from a single sample sequenced in a study of blood T cell repertoires in COVID-19. Produced via immunoSEQ multiplex PCR; TCRdb's table is partial and in-frame only. The profile shows around 71,000 clones, roughly 80% of them singletons. The sequenced sample was peripheral blood. These receptors were obtained from a man aged 70-80 years with acute or convalescent COVID-19.

The chain carries TRBV7-6 and TRBJ2-7, with D perhaps TRBD2 (5 bases). With 0 bases removed from V and 2 bases from J, the gap between germline ends came to 14 bases. The CDR3 runs 16 residues. Germline CDR1 reads SGHVS; CDR2 reads FNYEAQ. Here the CDR3 reads CASSLAAPEVPYEQYF. The CDR3 DNA sequence: TGTGCCAGCAGCTTAGCGGCGCCGGAGGTCCCCTACGAGCAGTACTTC.

The genes are TRBV24-1 and TRBJ2-1; 15 bases are shared with TRBD2. With 2 bases clipped from V and 5 bases from J, the junction kept 3 bases outside the gene matches. CDR1 is KGHDR and CDR2 is SFDVKD in the germline V gene. This CDR3 spans 17 amino acids. DNA of the CDR3: TGTGCCACCAGTGATTGGACTAGCGGGAGGGCCGACAATGAGCAGTTCTTC. This codes for CATSDWTSGRADNEQFF.

The chain is built from TRBV5-1 and TRBJ1-1; the match to TRBD1 covers 8 bases. Germline lookup yields CDR1 SGHRS and CDR2 YFSETQ. This CDR3 contains 15 residues. Trimming cost V 2 bases and J 5 bases; bases outside gene matches: 8. DNA for the CDR3: TGCGCCAGCAGCTTTAGTGGGCAGGGGGCAACTGAAGCTTTCTTT. Amino acid sequence: CASSFSGQGATEAFF.

The CDR3 DNA follows: TGTGCCAGCAGACTACAGCGGACTGAAGCTTTCTTT. It is translated as CASRLQRTEAFF. The chain couples TRBV5-5 to TRBJ1-1; D not certain. The CDR3 is 12 residues long. Germline V gives CDR1 SGHKS, CDR2 YYEKEE (reference sequence). Trimming removed 5 bases at V and 5 bases at J, with 10 bases between.

This chain connects TRBV7-9 to TRBJ1-2; D is uncertain. V lost 7 bases to trimming and J lost 2 bases, with 14 bases between them. Germline loops: CDR1 SEHNR, CDR2 FQNEAQ (reference sequence). This CDR3 is built from 14 residues. CDR3 DNA sequence: TGTGCCAGCACAAAAGAAACCCAGAACTATGGCTACACCTTC. Its protein product is CASTKETQNYGYTF.

The chain recombines TRBV11-2 with TRBJ2-1; 10 bases align to TRBD1. The CDR3 runs to 15 residues. With 4 bases clipped from V and 7 bases from J, the junction kept 7 bases outside the gene matches. Germline V CDR1 and CDR2: SGHAT, FQNNGV. The CDR3 spells CASSYRQGARNEQFF. The CDR3, as DNA: TGTGCCAGCAGCTACCGACAGGGGGCTAGGAATGAGCAGTTCTTC.

This clone was seen only once. The chain has TRBV19 and TRBJ1-2; TRBD1 matches at 7 bases. Germline V gene sequence: CDR1 LNHDA, CDR2 SQIVND (reference sequence). The CDR3 totals 14 residues. The J segment lost 8 bases and the V segment lost 3 bases, leaving 9 bases of the junction unmatched. CDR3 sequence (DNA): TGTGCCAGTAGTATTCAGGGGGTAGCTGTGGGCTACACCTTC. This gives the protein CASSIQGVAVGYTF. The entire variable domain, with the rest obtained from reference TRBV19 and TRBJ1-2, is as follows: DGGITQSPKYLFRKEGQNVTLSCEQNLNHDAMYWYRQDPGQGLRLIYYSQIVNDFQKGDIAEGYSVSREKKESFPLTVTSAQKNPTAFYLCASSIQGVAVGYTFGSGTRLTVV.

In regard to this clone: At the DNA level, this CDR3 is encoded by other sequences in the same sample as well. This chain uses TRBV6-5 with TRBJ1-1, with D possibly being TRBD1 (6 bases). The CDR3 is 14 residues long. The germline gives CDR1 MNHEY, CDR2 SVGAGI. V shed 0 bases and J shed 1 base, with 6 bases lying between them. The CDR3 protein is CASSYSTGNTEAFF. The DNA of the CDR3 is TGTGCCAGCAGTTACTCGACAGGGAACACTGAAGCTTTCTTT.

V and J are TRBV9 and TRBJ2-7; D call uncertain. The CDR3 sequence is 15 residues long. V lost 0 bases, J lost 2 bases, and 12 bases lay in between. Germline values: CDR1 SGDLS, CDR2 YYNGEE. The chain's CDR3 is CASSVEPLPAYEQYF. The DNA of the CDR3 is TGTGCCAGCAGCGTAGAGCCCCTCCCTGCCTACGAGCAGTACTTC.

The chain has TRBV25-1 and TRBJ1-1, with 7 positions matching TRBD1. Trimming took 1 base from V and 5 from J; bases not matched to a gene: 16. This CDR3 spans 18 amino acids. From germline, CDR1 is MGHDK and CDR2 SYGVNS. The CDR3 DNA reads as TGTGCCAGCAGTGAATCCCCCTTTACGACAGGGCAGGGAACTGAAGCTTTCTTT. Protein: CASSESPFTTGQGTEAFF.

The rearrangement joins TRBV18 to TRBJ1-2, with D unclear. The CDR3 length is 14 residues. Germline V gene lookup returns CDR1 KGHSH and CDR2 LQKENI. Trimming removed 4 bases from V and 1 base from J, with 10 bases in between. The CDR3: CASSRVGSNYGYTF. CDR3 coding DNA: TGTGCCAGCTCACGCGTGGGGAGTAACTATGGCTACACCTTC. The full variable domain, in which reference TRBV18 and TRBJ1-2 provide the parts outside the CDR3, is NAGVMQNPRHLVRRRGQEARLRCSPMKGHSHVYWYRQLPEEGLKFMVYLQKENIIDESGMPKERFSAEFPKEGPSILRIQQVVRGDSAAYFCASSRVGSNYGYTFGSGTRLTVV.

Remarks on this clone: At one end the junction does not follow the germline gene, possibly because of a read error. The V call is TRBV2, the J call TRBJ2-7; D gene ambiguous. The CDR3 sequence is 12 residues long. Looked up from germline, CDR1 is SNHLY and CDR2 is FYNNEI. CDR3 sequence (DNA): TGTGCCAGCAGTGAAGCCAGAGACACCTCCCAGTTC. Protein product: CASSEARDTSQF.

J is TRBJ1-2 and V is TRBV6-5, with no clear D. CDR3 length: 11 amino acids. V gave up 9 bases and J gave up 8 bases, with 13 bases separating them. Germline CDR1 reads MNHEY; CDR2 reads SVGAGI. CDR3 loop: CASRLSEGYTF. In DNA, the CDR3 is TGTGCCAGTAGGCTTAGCGAGGGCTACACCTTC.

The chain carries TRBV14 and TRBJ2-1, with D unresolved. Trimming pared 0 bases from V and 6 bases from J, leaving 9 bases between. CDR1 SGHDN and CDR2 FVKESK come from the germline V gene. The CDR3 contains 14 residues. The CDR3 here is CASSQDLVSNEQFF. The CDR3 region has the DNA TGTGCCAGCAGCCAAGATTTGGTGAGCAATGAGCAGTTCTTC. The complete variable domain, with remaining parts taken from reference TRBV14 and TRBJ2-1, reads EAGVTQFPSHSVIEKGQTVTLRCDPISGHDNLYWYRRVMGKEIKFLLHFVKESKQDESGMPNNRFLAERTGGTYSTLKVQPAELEDSGVYFCASSQDLVSNEQFFGPGTRLTVL.

The chain links TRBV4-1 to TRBJ2-7; 10 positions agree with TRBD1. The CDR3 is 15 residues long. Germline V gene data show CDR1 as MGHRA and CDR2 as YSYEKL. After removal of 4 bases from V and 6 bases from J, the junction contained 9 bases not matched to a gene. The CDR3 loop is CASSLDGQGVGEQYF. The CDR3 DNA sequence: TGCGCCAGCAGCCTGGATGGACAGGGGGTTGGCGAGCAGTACTTC.

The chain links TRBV28 to TRBJ1-3; D may be TRBD1 (6 bases). This CDR3 is built from 17 residues. Trimming took off 7 bases at V and 0 bases at J, with 19 bases between the two ends. Germline CDR1 and CDR2: MDHEN and SYDVKM. CDR3 coding DNA: TGTGCCAGCACCTTAGGGGGGGACACGAGCTCTGGAAACACCATATATTTT. This encodes CASTLGGDTSSGNTIYF. Filled out from reference TRBV28 and TRBJ1-3, the complete variable domain reads DVKVTQSSRYLVKRTGEKVFLECVQDMDHENMFWYRQDPGLGLRLIYFSYDVKMKEKGDIPEGYSVSREKKERFSLILESASTNQTSMYLCASTLGGDTSSGNTIYFGEGSWLTVV.

The chain is built from TRBV19 and TRBJ1-5, with 8 nucleotides matching TRBD1. The germline V gene encodes CDR1 LNHDA and CDR2 SQIVND (reference sequence). The CDR3 totals 14 residues. V lost 4 bases and J lost 2; bases outside the gene matches: 1. Written as DNA, the CDR3 is TGTGCCAGTAGTAGACAGGGGCGCAATCAGCCCCAGCATTTT. Translated: CASSRQGRNQPQHF.

The rearrangement joins TRBV5-1 to TRBJ1-1, with a tentative D call TRBD1 (5 bases). V gave up 4 bases and J gave up 8 bases, with 18 bases separating them. The CDR3 contains 14 residues. Germline loops: CDR1 SGHRS, CDR2 YFSETQ. The CDR3 DNA is TGCGCCAGCAGCCCCCCCCTCCGGGGGATCGAAGCTTTCTTT. It is translated as CASSPPLRGIEAFF. Variable domain in full (rest from reference TRBV5-1 and TRBJ1-1): KAGVTQTPRYLIKTRGQQVTLSCSPISGHRSVSWYQQTPGQGLQFLFEYFSETQRNKGNFPGRFSGRQFSNSRSEMNVSTLELGDSALYLCASSPPLRGIEAFFGQGTRLTVV.

The chain is built from TRBV5-1 and TRBJ1-1; 7 bases map to TRBD1. CDR1 is SGHRS and CDR2 is YFSETQ in the germline V gene. Losses at the gene ends were 4 bases for V and 8 bases for J; bases not matched to a gene: 5. This CDR3 region has 12 residues. The CDR3 nucleotides are TGCGCCAGCAGCCGGGAGGGACAGGAAGCTTTCTTT. This gives the protein CASSREGQEAFF. Full variable domain (outside the CDR3, taken from reference TRBV5-1 and TRBJ1-1): KAGVTQTPRYLIKTRGQQVTLSCSPISGHRSVSWYQQTPGQGLQFLFEYFSETQRNKGNFPGRFSGRQFSNSRSEMNVSTLELGDSALYLCASSREGQEAFFGQGTRLTVV.

The CDR3 region is CASSEALASGDEQYF. In DNA, the CDR3 is TGTGCCAGCAGTGAAGCATTGGCTAGCGGGGACGAGCAGTACTTC. The V gene is TRBV2, the J gene TRBJ2-7, with TRBD2 matching over 9 bases. The CDR3 runs 15 residues. The germline V gene encodes CDR1 SNHLY and CDR2 FYNNEI. V shed 0 bases and J 5 bases; nucleotides not matched to a gene: 5.

The chain's CDR3 is CASSFRLAVTDTQYF. CDR3 DNA: TGTGCCAGCAGTTTTAGGCTAGCGGTCACAGATACGCAGTATTTT. This chain connects TRBV28 to TRBJ2-3; the match to TRBD2 covers 7 bases. V shed 3 bases, J shed 2 bases, and the junction held 5 bases outside the gene matches. Germline loops: CDR1 MDHEN, CDR2 SYDVKM. There are 15 residues in the CDR3.

J is TRBJ2-2 and V is TRBV5-5, with 10 nucleotides matching TRBD1. Germline assignment: CDR1 SGHKS and CDR2 YYEKEE (reference sequence). Trimming took 4 bases from V and 6 from J; bases not matched to a gene: 3. The CDR3 extends over 14 amino acids. As DNA, the CDR3 is TGTGCCAGCAGCCGGACAGGGGGAGCCGGGGAGCTGTTTTTT. Protein product: CASSRTGGAGELFF.

The rearrangement joins TRBV6-2 or TRBV6-3 to TRBJ2-7; the match to TRBD1 covers 12 bases. Germline-derived CDR1 and CDR2 are MNHEY and SVGEGT. J gave up 3 bases and V 2 bases, and 8 bases lay outside the gene matches. The CDR3 extends over 17 amino acids. In DNA form, the CDR3 reads TGTGCCAGCAGTTACGTACCGGGACAGGGGGCATACTACGAGCAGTACTTC. It specifies CASSYVPGQGAYYEQYF.

This chain uses TRBV10-3 with TRBJ2-7; tentatively, D is TRBD2 (6 bases). The CDR3 length is 12 residues. Germline CDR1 ENHRY, CDR2 SYGVKD. The V end was cut by 3 bases, the J end by 7 bases, with 10 bases between. CDR3 sequence (DNA): TGTGCCATCAGTGATCTGGGAGGAGAGCAGTACTTC. Protein sequence: CAISDLGGEQYF.